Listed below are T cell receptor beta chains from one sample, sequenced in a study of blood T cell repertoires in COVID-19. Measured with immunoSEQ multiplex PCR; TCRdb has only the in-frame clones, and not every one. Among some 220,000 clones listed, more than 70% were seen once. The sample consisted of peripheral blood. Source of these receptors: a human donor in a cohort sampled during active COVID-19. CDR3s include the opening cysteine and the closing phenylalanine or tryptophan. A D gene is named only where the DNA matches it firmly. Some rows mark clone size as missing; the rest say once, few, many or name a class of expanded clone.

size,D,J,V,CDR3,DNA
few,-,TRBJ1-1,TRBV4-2,CASSQEVGRNTEAFF,TGTGCCAGCAGCCAAGAGGTCGGGAGGAACACTGAAGCTTTCTTT
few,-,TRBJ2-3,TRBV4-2,CASSQEAGGPDTQYF,TGTGCCAGCAGCCAAGAAGCGGGCGGGCCAGATACGCAGTATTTT
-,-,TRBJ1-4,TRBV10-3,CAISESLEDEKLFF,TGTGCCATCAGTGAGTCTTTAGAAGATGAAAAACTGTTTTTT
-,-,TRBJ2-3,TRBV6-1,CASSEVAREASTDTQYF,TGTGCCAGCAGTGAAGTTGCGCGGGAAGCCAGCACAGATACGCAGTATTTT
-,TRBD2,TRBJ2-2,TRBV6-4,CASSHRLAGGFKTGELFF,TGTGCCAGCAGTCATAGACTAGCGGGAGGATTTAAAACCGGGGAGCTGTTTTTT
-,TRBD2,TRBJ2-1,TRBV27,CASSPRASGGSDEQFF,TGTGCCAGCAGTCCCCGGGCCAGCGGGGGGAGTGATGAGCAGTTCTTC
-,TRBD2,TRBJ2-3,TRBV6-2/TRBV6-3,CASSYLRPTSGTDTQYF,TGTGCCAGCAGTTATCTTCGTCCCACTAGCGGTACAGATACGCAGTATTTT
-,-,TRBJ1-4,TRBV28,CASSLGNKGGKLFF,TGTGCCAGCAGTTTGGGAAACAAGGGGGGGAAACTGTTTTTT
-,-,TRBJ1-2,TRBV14,CASSQDRVIPGYTF,TGTGCCAGCAGCCAAGATCGCGTGATACCTGGCTACACCTTC
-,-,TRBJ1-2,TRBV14,CASSQAQNYGYTF,TGTGCCAGCAGCCAGGCCCAGAATTATGGCTACACCTTC
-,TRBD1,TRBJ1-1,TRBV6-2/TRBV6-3,CASSYPIQGDTEAFF,TGTGCCAGCAGTTACCCCATCCAGGGGGACACTGAAGCTTTCTTT
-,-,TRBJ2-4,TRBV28,CASSLRGATAGNIQYF,TGTGCCAGCAGTTTACGGGGAGCCACGGCGGGGAACATTCAGTACTTC
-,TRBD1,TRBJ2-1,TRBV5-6,CASSIFRDREVDEQFF,TGTGCCAGCAGCATATTCCGGGACAGGGAAGTCGATGAGCAGTTCTTC
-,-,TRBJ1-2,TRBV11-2,CASSPQDGVGYTF,TGTGCCAGCAGCCCCCAAGACGGAGTTGGCTACACCTTC
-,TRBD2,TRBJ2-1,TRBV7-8,CASSRPKRDPYNEQFF,TGTGCCAGCAGCCGACCGAAGCGGGATCCCTACAATGAGCAGTTCTTC
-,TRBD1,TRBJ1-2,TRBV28,CASRIPGQNYGYTF,TGTGCCAGCAGGATACCGGGACAGAACTATGGCTACACCTTC